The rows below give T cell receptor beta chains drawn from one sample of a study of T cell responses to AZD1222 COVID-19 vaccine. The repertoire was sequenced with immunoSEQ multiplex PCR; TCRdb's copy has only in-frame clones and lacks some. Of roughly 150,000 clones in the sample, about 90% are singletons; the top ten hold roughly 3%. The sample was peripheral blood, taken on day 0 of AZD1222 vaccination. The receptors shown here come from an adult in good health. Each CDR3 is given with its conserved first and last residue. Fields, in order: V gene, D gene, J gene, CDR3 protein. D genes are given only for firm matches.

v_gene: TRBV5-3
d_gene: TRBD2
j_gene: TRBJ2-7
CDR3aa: CARIRGASGLYEQYF

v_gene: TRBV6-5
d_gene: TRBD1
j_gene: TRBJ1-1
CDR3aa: CASSYGTGDTEAFF

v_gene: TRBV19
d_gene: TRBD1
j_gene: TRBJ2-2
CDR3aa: CASSIRGLNGELFF

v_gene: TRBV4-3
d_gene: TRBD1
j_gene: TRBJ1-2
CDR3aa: CASSQVGQSLTYTF

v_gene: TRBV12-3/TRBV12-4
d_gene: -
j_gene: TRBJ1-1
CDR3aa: CASSQVGTEAFF

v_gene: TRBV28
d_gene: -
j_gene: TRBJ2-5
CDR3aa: CASSPFGGKEETQYF

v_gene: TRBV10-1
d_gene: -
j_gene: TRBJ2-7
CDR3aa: CASSESGVSYEQYF

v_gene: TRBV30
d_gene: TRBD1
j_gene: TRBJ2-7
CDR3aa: CAWSRQGEQYF

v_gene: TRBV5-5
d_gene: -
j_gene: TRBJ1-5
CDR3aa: CASSLMEAALNQPQHF

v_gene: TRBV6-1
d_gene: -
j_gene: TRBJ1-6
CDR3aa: CASSEVTGSNSPLHF

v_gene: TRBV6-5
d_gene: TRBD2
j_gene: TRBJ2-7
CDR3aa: CASRNSGRWSYEQYF

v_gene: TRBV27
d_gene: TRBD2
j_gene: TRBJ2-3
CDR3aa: CASGPGGVGDTQYF

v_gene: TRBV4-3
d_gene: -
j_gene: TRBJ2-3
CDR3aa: CASSQAFASSATDTQYF

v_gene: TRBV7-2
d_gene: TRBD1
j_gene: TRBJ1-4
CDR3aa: CASSPRQGEKLFF

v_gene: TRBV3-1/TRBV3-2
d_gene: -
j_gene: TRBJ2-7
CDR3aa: CASSQVAGPYEQYF

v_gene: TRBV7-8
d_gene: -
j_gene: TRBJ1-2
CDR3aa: CASSLRAAHRFRYGYTF

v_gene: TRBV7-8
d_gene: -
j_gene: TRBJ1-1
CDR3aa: CASSPPARIEAFF

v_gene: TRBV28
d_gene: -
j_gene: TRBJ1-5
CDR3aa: CASSFRIGERQPQHF

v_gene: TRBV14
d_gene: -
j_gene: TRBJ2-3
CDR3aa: CASSPITGRRITTDTQYF

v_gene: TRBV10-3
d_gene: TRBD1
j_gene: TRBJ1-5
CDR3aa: CAISDGQGAVQPQHF

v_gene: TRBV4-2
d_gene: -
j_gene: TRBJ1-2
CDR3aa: CASSQDYLGRTYGYTF

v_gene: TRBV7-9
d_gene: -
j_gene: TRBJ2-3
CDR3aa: CASSFGDHHTDTQYF